This TCR beta chain was captured in a study of cytomegalovirus exposure and HLA in healthy donors. Study-wide background: The 95 to 150 validation repertoires were produced on the same platform as the 720 or so repertoires of the first cohort. This was reported in a later analysis.

This table comes from immunoSEQ multiplex PCR, and its TCRdb copy is limited to in-frame clones, with some not included. The sample carries roughly 75,000 clones, less than 95% recorded once. The donors were in the roughly 110-subject validation cohort, distinct from the roughly 600-subject first cohort. The CDR3 has 16 residues. With 6 bases clipped from V and 2 bases from J, the junction kept 8 bases outside the gene matches. Germline V gene sequence: CDR1 MGHDK, CDR2 SYGVNS. Specimen: PBMCs. This rearrangement joins TRBV25-1 to TRBJ2-7; TRBD1 matches at 12 bases. This TCR derives from a woman under 30 in good health and CMV-seropositive. CDR3 amino acids: CASRNAGTGGAYEQYF. DNA for the CDR3: TGTGCCAGCAGGAATGCCGGGACAGGGGGCGCCTACGAGCAGTACTTC.